These T cell receptor beta chains were read from a single sample in a study of cytomegalovirus exposure and HLA in healthy donors. The repertoire was sequenced with immunoSEQ multiplex PCR; TCRdb's copy has only in-frame clones and lacks some. This table holds some 49,000 clones, roughly nine tenths found once. The sample was PBMCs. These receptors all come from a man between 18 and 35 years old in good health and CMV-seronegative. The CDR3 runs from the conserved cysteine through the conserved F or W. The D gene is left open where the match is weak. Not all rows give a size; the values are once, few, many and, for expanded clones, a class.

v_gene: TRBV5-1
j_gene: TRBJ1-1
d_gene: -
abundance: -
CDR3nt: TGCGCCAGCAGCTTCCTCGGGGTGGCGAACACTGAAGCTTTCTTT
CDR3aa: CASSFLGVANTEAFF

v_gene: TRBV4-3
j_gene: TRBJ2-4
d_gene: TRBD2
abundance: few
CDR3nt: TGCGCCAGCAGCCAAGACGCGGCTGGGGGGGGAAACATTCAGTACTTC
CDR3aa: CASSQDAAGGGNIQYF

v_gene: TRBV5-1
j_gene: TRBJ1-2
d_gene: TRBD1
abundance: -
CDR3nt: TGCGCCAGCAGCCGGACAGGGGAAGGGAATGGCTACACCTTC
CDR3aa: CASSRTGEGNGYTF

v_gene: TRBV5-4
j_gene: TRBJ2-1
d_gene: -
abundance: -
CDR3nt: TGTGCCAGCAGCTTGGGGGGATCCGGGGGCTACAATGAGCAGTTCTTC
CDR3aa: CASSLGGSGGYNEQFF

v_gene: TRBV28
j_gene: TRBJ2-7
d_gene: TRBD2
abundance: -
CDR3nt: TGTGCCAGCAGTAACGGACTAGCGGGGAGCTCCTACGAGCAGTACTTC
CDR3aa: CASSNGLAGSSYEQYF

v_gene: TRBV15
j_gene: TRBJ2-2
d_gene: TRBD2
abundance: -
CDR3nt: TGTGCCACCAGCCCGACTAGCCCAGTCGGCGGGGAGCTGTTTTTT
CDR3aa: CATSPTSPVGGELFF

v_gene: TRBV7-2
j_gene: TRBJ2-5
d_gene: TRBD1
abundance: -
CDR3nt: TGTGCCAGCAGCTTAAAGGGGGCAGCAAGTGAGACCCAGTACTTC
CDR3aa: CASSLKGAASETQYF

v_gene: TRBV6-1
j_gene: TRBJ2-2
d_gene: TRBD1
abundance: -
CDR3nt: TGTGCCAGCAGTGGACAGGGGGCCGGGGAGCTGTTTTTT
CDR3aa: CASSGQGAGELFF

v_gene: TRBV5-1
j_gene: TRBJ1-1
d_gene: -
abundance: -
CDR3nt: TGCGCCAGCAGCTTGGTATCTCAGGGTGGGTACACTGAAGCTTTCTTT
CDR3aa: CASSLVSQGGYTEAFF

v_gene: TRBV5-4
j_gene: TRBJ2-1
d_gene: -
abundance: -
CDR3nt: TGTGCCAGCAGCTTGAAGTCGGCAGGGGACTACAATGAGCAGTTCTTC
CDR3aa: CASSLKSAGDYNEQFF

v_gene: TRBV7-9
j_gene: TRBJ2-3
d_gene: TRBD2
abundance: -
CDR3nt: TGTGCCAGCAGCAGGACTAGCGGGAGGGCCATAAATACGCAGTATTTT
CDR3aa: CASSRTSGRAINTQYF

v_gene: TRBV7-9
j_gene: TRBJ2-5
d_gene: TRBD1
abundance: -
CDR3nt: TGTGCCAGCAGCCTACCTAGAGGAACCGGGACAGGGCAGACCCGGGCCCAGTACTTC
CDR3aa: CASSLPRGTGTGQTRAQYF

v_gene: TRBV2
j_gene: TRBJ2-1
d_gene: TRBD2
abundance: -
CDR3nt: TGTGCCAGCAACCTCGGGACTAACTCCTACAATGAGCAGTTCTTC
CDR3aa: CASNLGTNSYNEQFF

v_gene: TRBV7-2
j_gene: TRBJ2-1
d_gene: TRBD1
abundance: -
CDR3nt: TGTGCCAGCAGCTTAGTCCAGGGGGCAGGGAATGAGCAGTTCTTC
CDR3aa: CASSLVQGAGNEQFF

v_gene: TRBV6-6
j_gene: TRBJ2-1
d_gene: TRBD2
abundance: -
CDR3nt: TGTGCCAGCACCACTAGCGCATACAATGAGCAGTTCTTC
CDR3aa: CASTTSAYNEQFF

v_gene: TRBV10-1
j_gene: TRBJ2-3
d_gene: -
abundance: -
CDR3nt: TGCGCCAGCAGTGCTGCGGGAATCCCCACAGATACGCAGTATTTT
CDR3aa: CASSAAGIPTDTQYF

v_gene: TRBV6-5
j_gene: TRBJ1-1
d_gene: TRBD1
abundance: once
CDR3nt: TGTGCCAGCAGTTATGGGACAGGGGTGACTGAAGCTTTCTTT
CDR3aa: CASSYGTGVTEAFF

v_gene: TRBV6-5
j_gene: TRBJ1-1
d_gene: -
abundance: once
CDR3nt: TGTGCCAGCAGCCCGACTGAGTCAACTGAAGCTTTCTTT
CDR3aa: CASSPTESTEAFF

v_gene: TRBV6-5
j_gene: TRBJ2-1
d_gene: TRBD2
abundance: -
CDR3nt: TGTGCCAGCAAACCTAGCGGGAGAAACAATGAGCAGTTCTTC
CDR3aa: CASKPSGRNNEQFF

v_gene: TRBV4-2
j_gene: TRBJ2-7
d_gene: TRBD2
abundance: -
CDR3nt: TGTGCCAGCAGCCACTCGGCGGGAGGAGCCTACGAGCAGTACTTC
CDR3aa: CASSHSAGGAYEQYF

v_gene: TRBV2
j_gene: TRBJ2-1
d_gene: -
abundance: -
CDR3nt: TGTGCCAGCAGTGAACAGAAGCAGTTCTTC
CDR3aa: CASSEQKQFF

v_gene: TRBV2
j_gene: TRBJ2-2
d_gene: -
abundance: -
CDR3nt: TGTGCCAGCAGTGAACAGGGGAACACCGGGGAGCTGTTTTTT
CDR3aa: CASSEQGNTGELFF

v_gene: TRBV4-3
j_gene: TRBJ2-5
d_gene: TRBD2
abundance: -
CDR3nt: TGCGCCAGCAGCCAAGGGCACCGAAGGGGGCTAGCGGGGGATCAAGAGACCCAGTACTTC
CDR3aa: CASSQGHRRGLAGDQETQYF

v_gene: TRBV2
j_gene: TRBJ2-1
d_gene: TRBD2
abundance: -
CDR3nt: TGTGCCAGCAAGGTAACAGGGCTAGCGGGATTCAATGAGCAGTTCTTC
CDR3aa: CASKVTGLAGFNEQFF

v_gene: TRBV29-1
j_gene: TRBJ2-3
d_gene: -
abundance: -
CDR3nt: TGCAGCGTAGGGGAATTAAGCACAGATACGCAGTATTTT
CDR3aa: CSVGELSTDTQYF

v_gene: TRBV2
j_gene: TRBJ2-5
d_gene: TRBD1
abundance: few
CDR3nt: TGTGCCAGCAGCAGACAGGGGCGAGAGACCCAGTACTTC
CDR3aa: CASSRQGRETQYF

v_gene: TRBV27
j_gene: TRBJ2-7
d_gene: TRBD1
abundance: -
CDR3nt: TGTGCCAGCAGTCAACGACAGGGCGGCGACGAGCAGTACTTC
CDR3aa: CASSQRQGGDEQYF

v_gene: TRBV7-3
j_gene: TRBJ2-7
d_gene: TRBD2
abundance: -
CDR3nt: TGTGCCAGCAGTCAAAGCGGGAGCTCCTACGAGCAGTACTTC
CDR3aa: CASSQSGSSYEQYF

v_gene: TRBV25-1
j_gene: TRBJ2-1
d_gene: -
abundance: once
CDR3nt: TGTGCCAGCAGCAATCTCGGAGGGTCGTCCTACAATGAGCAGTTCTTC
CDR3aa: CASSNLGGSSYNEQFF

v_gene: TRBV28
j_gene: TRBJ1-2
d_gene: TRBD1
abundance: -
CDR3nt: TGTGCCAGCAGTTCGCCGGGACAGGGCTATGGCTACACCTTC
CDR3aa: CASSSPGQGYGYTF

v_gene: TRBV19
j_gene: TRBJ1-1
d_gene: TRBD1
abundance: -
CDR3nt: TGTGCCAGTAGTATAGGAGCGACAGGGGGCGGCACTGAAGCTTTCTTT
CDR3aa: CASSIGATGGGTEAFF

v_gene: TRBV9
j_gene: TRBJ2-7
d_gene: -
abundance: -
CDR3nt: TGTGCCAGCAGCGTAGCTTCTCTAACGGGTGAGCAGTACTTC
CDR3aa: CASSVASLTGEQYF

v_gene: TRBV5-4
j_gene: TRBJ2-7
d_gene: TRBD2
abundance: once
CDR3nt: TGTGCCAGCAGCGCCGGACTAGCGGGGTTCTCCTACGAGCAGTACTTC
CDR3aa: CASSAGLAGFSYEQYF

v_gene: TRBV28
j_gene: TRBJ2-1
d_gene: -
abundance: -
CDR3nt: TGTGCCAGCAGTACGACGGGGGGCGCCTACAATGAGCAGTTCTTC
CDR3aa: CASSTTGGAYNEQFF

v_gene: TRBV5-4
j_gene: TRBJ1-4
d_gene: -
abundance: -
CDR3nt: TGTGCCAGCAGCCCGGACAGAGCAACTAATGAAAAACTGTTTTTT
CDR3aa: CASSPDRATNEKLFF

v_gene: TRBV19
j_gene: TRBJ2-3
d_gene: TRBD2
abundance: -
CDR3nt: TGTGCCAGTGCTCTAGCGGGTCCCACAGATACGCAGTATTTT
CDR3aa: CASALAGPTDTQYF

v_gene: TRBV5-1
j_gene: TRBJ2-7
d_gene: -
abundance: -
CDR3nt: TGCGCCAGCAGCCTCAAGAGCTCCTACGAGCAGTACTTC
CDR3aa: CASSLKSSYEQYF

v_gene: TRBV2
j_gene: TRBJ1-2
d_gene: TRBD1
abundance: -
CDR3nt: TGTGCCAGCGGGGACAGGGGGCGCGGGGGCTACACCTTC
CDR3aa: CASGDRGRGGYTF

v_gene: TRBV4-2
j_gene: TRBJ2-7
d_gene: -
abundance: -
CDR3nt: TGTGCCAGCAGCCAAGCGGATAGCGGCACCTACGAGCAGTACTTC
CDR3aa: CASSQADSGTYEQYF

v_gene: TRBV6-1
j_gene: TRBJ1-5
d_gene: TRBD1
abundance: once
CDR3nt: TGTGCCAGCAGTGAATCAACAGGGGCAAATCAGCCCCAGCATTTT
CDR3aa: CASSESTGANQPQHF

v_gene: TRBV28
j_gene: TRBJ2-1
d_gene: TRBD2
abundance: few
CDR3nt: TGTGCCAGCACATCGGCCGGGACTAGCCAGTCCTACAATGAGCAGTTCTTC
CDR3aa: CASTSAGTSQSYNEQFF

v_gene: TRBV7-9
j_gene: TRBJ2-3
d_gene: -
abundance: -
CDR3nt: TGTGCCAGCAGCTTAGCGCGAGGCACAGATACGCAGTATTTT
CDR3aa: CASSLARGTDTQYF

v_gene: TRBV5-1
j_gene: TRBJ2-3
d_gene: -
abundance: once
CDR3nt: TGCGCCAGCAGCACATCTAGCACAGATACGCAGTATTTT
CDR3aa: CASSTSSTDTQYF

v_gene: TRBV10-3
j_gene: TRBJ2-7
d_gene: TRBD1
abundance: -
CDR3nt: TGTGCCATCAAGGGACAGGGGGCAGTTTACGAGCAGTACTTC
CDR3aa: CAIKGQGAVYEQYF

v_gene: TRBV4-2
j_gene: TRBJ1-2
d_gene: -
abundance: -
CDR3nt: TGTGCCAGCAGCCAGATCCAGAACTATGGCTACACCTTC
CDR3aa: CASSQIQNYGYTF